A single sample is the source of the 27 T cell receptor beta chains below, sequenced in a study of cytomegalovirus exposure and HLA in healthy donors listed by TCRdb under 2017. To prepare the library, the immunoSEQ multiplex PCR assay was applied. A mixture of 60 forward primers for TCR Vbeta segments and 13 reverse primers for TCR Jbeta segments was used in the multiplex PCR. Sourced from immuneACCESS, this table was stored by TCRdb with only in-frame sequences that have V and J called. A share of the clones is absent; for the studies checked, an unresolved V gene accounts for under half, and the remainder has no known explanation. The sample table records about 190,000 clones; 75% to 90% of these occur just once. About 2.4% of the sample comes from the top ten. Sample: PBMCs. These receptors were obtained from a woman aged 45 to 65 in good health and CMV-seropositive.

CDR3 sequence reads: CSVKTNNNYGYTF. CDR3 nucleotide sequence: TGCAGCGTTAAAACAAACAATAACTATGGCTACACCTTC. The chain recombines TRBV29-1 with TRBJ1-2; no firm D call. The CDR3 contains 13 residues. V lost 5 bases, J lost 1 base, and 11 bases lay in between. Germline CDR1 and CDR2: SQVTM and ANQGSEA.

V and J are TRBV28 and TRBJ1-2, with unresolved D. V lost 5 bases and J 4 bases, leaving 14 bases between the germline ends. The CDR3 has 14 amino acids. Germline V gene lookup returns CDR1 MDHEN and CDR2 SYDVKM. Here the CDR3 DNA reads TGTGCCAGCAGTAGACAACGAGGGAGCTATGGCTACACCTTC. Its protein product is CASSRQRGSYGYTF.

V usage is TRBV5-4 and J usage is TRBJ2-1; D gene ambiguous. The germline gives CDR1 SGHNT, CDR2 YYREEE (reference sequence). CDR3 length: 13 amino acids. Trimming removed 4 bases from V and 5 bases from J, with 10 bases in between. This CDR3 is CASSPVANNEQFF. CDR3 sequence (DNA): TGTGCCAGCAGCCCCGTTGCGAACAATGAGCAGTTCTTC. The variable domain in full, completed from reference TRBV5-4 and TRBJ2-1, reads ETGVTQSPTHLIKTRGQQVTLRCSSQSGHNTVSWYQQALGQGPQFIFQYYREEENGRGNFPPRFSGLQFPNYSSELNVNALELDDSALYLCASSPVANNEQFFGPGTRLTVL.

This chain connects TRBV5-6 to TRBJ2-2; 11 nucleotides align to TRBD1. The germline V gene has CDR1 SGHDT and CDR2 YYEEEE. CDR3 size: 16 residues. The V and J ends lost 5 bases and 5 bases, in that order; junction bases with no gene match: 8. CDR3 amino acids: CASSSGTGGGTGELFF. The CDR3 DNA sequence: TGTGCCAGCAGTTCCGGGACAGGGGGTGGTACCGGGGAGCTGTTTTTT.

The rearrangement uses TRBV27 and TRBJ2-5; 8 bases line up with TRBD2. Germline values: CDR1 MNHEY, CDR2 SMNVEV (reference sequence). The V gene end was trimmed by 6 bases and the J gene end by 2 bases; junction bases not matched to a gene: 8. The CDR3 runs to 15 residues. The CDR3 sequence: CASRGTRRGQETQYF. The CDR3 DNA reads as TGTGCCAGCAGGGGGACTAGAAGGGGGCAAGAGACCCAGTACTTC.

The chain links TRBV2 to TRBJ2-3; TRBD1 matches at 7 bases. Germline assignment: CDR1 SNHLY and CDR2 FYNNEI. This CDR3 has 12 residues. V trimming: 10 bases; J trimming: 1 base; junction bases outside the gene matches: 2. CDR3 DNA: TGTGCCAAAGGACAGGGCACAGATACGCAGTATTTT. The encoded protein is CAKGQGTDTQYF.

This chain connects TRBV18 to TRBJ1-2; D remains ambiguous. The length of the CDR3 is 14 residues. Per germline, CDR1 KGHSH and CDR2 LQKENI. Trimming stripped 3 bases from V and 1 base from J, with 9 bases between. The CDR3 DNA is TGTGCCAGCTCACCGGGCAGGATTAACTATGGCTACACCTTC. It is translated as CASSPGRINYGYTF.

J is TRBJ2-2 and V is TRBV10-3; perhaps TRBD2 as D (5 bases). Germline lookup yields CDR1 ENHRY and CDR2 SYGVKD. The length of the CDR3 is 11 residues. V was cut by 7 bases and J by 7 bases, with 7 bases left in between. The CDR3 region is CAITSGGELFF. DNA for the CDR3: TGTGCCATCACCAGCGGCGGGGAGCTGTTTTTT.

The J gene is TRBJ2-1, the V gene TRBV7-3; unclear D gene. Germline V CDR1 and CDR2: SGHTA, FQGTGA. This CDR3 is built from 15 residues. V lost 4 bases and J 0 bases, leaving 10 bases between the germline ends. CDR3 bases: TGTGCCAGCAGCTCCACCCCGAGCTCCTACAATGAGCAGTTCTTC. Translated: CASSSTPSSYNEQFF.

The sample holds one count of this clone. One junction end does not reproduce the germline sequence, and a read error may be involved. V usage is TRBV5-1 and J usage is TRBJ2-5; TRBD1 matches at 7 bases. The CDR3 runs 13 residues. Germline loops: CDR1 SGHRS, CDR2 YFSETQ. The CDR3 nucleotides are TGCGCCAGCACCTTGGACAGGCAAGAGACCCAGTACTTC. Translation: CASTLDRQETQYF.

Here the CDR3 reads CASRAGGGRAFF. DNA of the CDR3: TGTGCCAGCAGAGCAGGGGGCGGGAGAGCTTTCTTT. This sequence joins TRBV6-1 and TRBJ1-1, with 8 bases that match TRBD1. This CDR3 has 12 residues. CDR1 is MNHNS and CDR2 is SASEGT in the germline V gene. Germline trimming cut 6 bases from V and 10 bases from J; bases unmatched to any gene: 7.

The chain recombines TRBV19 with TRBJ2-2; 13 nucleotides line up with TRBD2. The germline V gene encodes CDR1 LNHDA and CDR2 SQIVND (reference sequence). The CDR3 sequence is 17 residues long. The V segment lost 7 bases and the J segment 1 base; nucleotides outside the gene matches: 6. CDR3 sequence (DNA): TGTGCCAGTAAAGGGACTAGCGGGGCCGTGAACACCGGGGAGCTGTTTTTT. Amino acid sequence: CASKGTSGAVNTGELFF.

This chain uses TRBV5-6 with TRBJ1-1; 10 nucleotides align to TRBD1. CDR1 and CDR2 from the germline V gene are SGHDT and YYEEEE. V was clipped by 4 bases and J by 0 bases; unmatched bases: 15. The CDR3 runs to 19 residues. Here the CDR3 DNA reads TGTGCCAGCAGCCCTAGAAGACAGGGGGCTACATCCCTGAACACTGAAGCTTTCTTT. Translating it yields CASSPRRQGATSLNTEAFF. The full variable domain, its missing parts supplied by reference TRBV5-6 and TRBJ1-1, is DAGVTQSPTHLIKTRGQQVTLRCSPKSGHDTVSWYQQALGQGPQFIFQYYEEEERQRGNFPDRFSGHQFPNYSSELNVNALLLGDSALYLCASSPRRQGATSLNTEAFFGQGTRLTVV.

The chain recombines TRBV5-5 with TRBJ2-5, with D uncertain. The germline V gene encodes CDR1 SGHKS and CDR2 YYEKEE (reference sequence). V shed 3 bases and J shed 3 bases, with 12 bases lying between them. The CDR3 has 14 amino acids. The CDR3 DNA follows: TGTGCCAGCAGCTCGCAGAACAGAAAAGAGACCCAGTACTTC. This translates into CASSSQNRKETQYF.

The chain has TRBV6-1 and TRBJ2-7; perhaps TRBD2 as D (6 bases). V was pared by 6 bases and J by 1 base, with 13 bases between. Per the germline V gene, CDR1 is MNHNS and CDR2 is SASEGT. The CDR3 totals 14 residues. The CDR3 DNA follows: TGTGCCAGCAGCCAAGCGGGCCGTTCCTACGAGCAGTACTTC. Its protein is CASSQAGRSYEQYF.

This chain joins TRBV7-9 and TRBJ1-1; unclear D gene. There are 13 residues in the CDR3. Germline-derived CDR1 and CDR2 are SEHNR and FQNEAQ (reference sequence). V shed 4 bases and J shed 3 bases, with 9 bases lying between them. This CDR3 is CASSYRLHTEAFF. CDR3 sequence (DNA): TGTGCCAGCAGCTACCGACTGCACACTGAAGCTTTCTTT.

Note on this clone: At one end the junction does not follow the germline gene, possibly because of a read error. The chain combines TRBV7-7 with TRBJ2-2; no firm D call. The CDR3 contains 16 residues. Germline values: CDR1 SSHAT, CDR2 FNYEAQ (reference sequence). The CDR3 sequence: CASSPTDFTNTGELFF. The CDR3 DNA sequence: TGTGCTAGCAGTCCTACCGACTTCACGAACACCGGGGAGCTGTTTTTT.

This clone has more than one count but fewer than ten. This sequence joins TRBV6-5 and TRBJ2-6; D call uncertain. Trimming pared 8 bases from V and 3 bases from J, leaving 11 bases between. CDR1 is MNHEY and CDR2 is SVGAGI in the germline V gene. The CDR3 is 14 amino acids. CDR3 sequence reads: CASVGARGANVLTF. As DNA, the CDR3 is TGTGCCAGCGTTGGAGCGCGTGGGGCCAACGTCCTGACTTTC.

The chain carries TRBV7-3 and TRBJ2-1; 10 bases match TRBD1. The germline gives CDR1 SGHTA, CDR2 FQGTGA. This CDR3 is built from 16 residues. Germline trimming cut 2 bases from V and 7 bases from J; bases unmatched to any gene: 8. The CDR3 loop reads CASSLGRDRGSNEQFF. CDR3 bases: TGTGCCAGCAGCTTAGGCCGGGACAGGGGATCGAATGAGCAGTTCTTC.

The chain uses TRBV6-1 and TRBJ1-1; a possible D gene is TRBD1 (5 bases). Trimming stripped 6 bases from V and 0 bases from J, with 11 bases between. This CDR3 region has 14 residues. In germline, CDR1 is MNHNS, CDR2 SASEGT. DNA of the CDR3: TGTGCCAGCAGGTCGACAGTCCTGAACACTGAAGCTTTCTTT. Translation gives CASRSTVLNTEAFF.

This CDR3 is CASSSTSGGGLETQYF. CDR3 nucleotides: TGTGCCAGCAGCTCTACTAGCGGGGGGGGGCTAGAGACCCAGTACTTC. The V gene is TRBV7-8, the J gene TRBJ2-5; 13 nucleotides agree with TRBD2. V dropped 4 bases and J dropped 4; count of bases not matched to a gene: 6. The CDR3 totals 16 residues. CDR1 SGHVS and CDR2 FQNEAQ come from the germline V gene. The variable domain in full, with the rest retrieved from reference TRBV7-8 and TRBJ2-5, is GAGVSQSPRYKVAKRGQDVALRCDPISGHVSLFWYQQALGQGPEFLTYFQNEAQLDKSGLPSDRFFAERPEGSVSTLKIQRTQQEDSAVYLCASSSTSGGGLETQYFGPGTRLLVL.

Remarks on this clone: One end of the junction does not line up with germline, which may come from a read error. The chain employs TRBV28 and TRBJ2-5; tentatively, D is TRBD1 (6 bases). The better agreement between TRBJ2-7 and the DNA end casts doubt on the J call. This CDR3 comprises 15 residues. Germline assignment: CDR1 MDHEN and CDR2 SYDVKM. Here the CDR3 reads CVSRAPTGTSYEQYF. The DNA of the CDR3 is TGTGTCAGCAGAGCCCCGACAGGCACCTCCTACGAGCAGTACTTC.

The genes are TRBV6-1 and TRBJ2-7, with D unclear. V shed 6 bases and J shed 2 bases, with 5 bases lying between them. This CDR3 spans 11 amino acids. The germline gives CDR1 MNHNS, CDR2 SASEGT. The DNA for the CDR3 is TGTGCCAGCAGCCGTACCTACGAGCAGTACTTC. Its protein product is CASSRTYEQYF.

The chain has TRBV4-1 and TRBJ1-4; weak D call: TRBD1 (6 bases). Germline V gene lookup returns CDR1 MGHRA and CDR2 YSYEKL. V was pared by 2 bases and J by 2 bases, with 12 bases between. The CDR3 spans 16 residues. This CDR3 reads CASSQYRAGTNEKLFF. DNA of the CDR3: TGCGCCAGCAGCCAATACAGGGCGGGTACTAATGAAAAACTGTTTTTT.

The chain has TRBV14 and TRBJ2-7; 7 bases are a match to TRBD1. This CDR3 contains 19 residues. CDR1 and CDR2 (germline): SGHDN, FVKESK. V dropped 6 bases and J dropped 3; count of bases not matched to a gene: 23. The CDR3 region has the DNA TGTGCCAGCAGACAATATTCTGGATCGCCCGTGACAGGGCTCTACGAGCAGTACTTC. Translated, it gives CASRQYSGSPVTGLYEQYF.

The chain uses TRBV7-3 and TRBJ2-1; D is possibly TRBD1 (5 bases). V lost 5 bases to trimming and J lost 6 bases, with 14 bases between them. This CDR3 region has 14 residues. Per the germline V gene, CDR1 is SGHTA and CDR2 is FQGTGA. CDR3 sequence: CASSNSRAANEQFF. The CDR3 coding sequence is TGTGCCAGCAGCAATTCCAGGGCGGCCAATGAGCAGTTCTTC.

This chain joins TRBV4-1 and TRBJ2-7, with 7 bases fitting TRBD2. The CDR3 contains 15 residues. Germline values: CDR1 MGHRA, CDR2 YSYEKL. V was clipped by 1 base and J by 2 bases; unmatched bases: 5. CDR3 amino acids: CASSQGLAAAYEQYF. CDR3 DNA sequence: TGCGCCAGCAGCCAAGGCCTAGCGGCCGCCTACGAGCAGTACTTC.